These 17 T cell receptor beta chains were sequenced from one sample in a study of response to subunit inactivated influenza vaccine. A single record per CDR3 protein comes from TCRdb applying MiXCR to the RT-PCR reads. Of 650,000 to 850,000 distinct CDR3 sequences in the sample, roughly 14% were seen once. This specimen was PBMCs from blood, taken less than 15 days before vaccination. These receptors originate from a man aged 50 or older who received an inactivated influenza vaccine.

Here the CDR3 reads CASSLVWEGYNEQFF. For the CDR3, the DNA is TGTGCCAGCAGCTTAGTATGGGAAGGATACAATGAGCAGTTCTTC. The chain carries TRBV7-2 and TRBJ2-1, with D unresolved. The CDR3 runs 15 residues. V gave up 1 base and J gave up 4 bases, with 11 bases separating them. CDR1 is SGHTA, CDR2 FQGNSA, per germline.

This clonotype has just a few counts. The V gene is TRBV30, the J gene TRBJ2-2; 8 bases align to TRBD1. CDR3 length: 13 residues. Germline loops: CDR1 GTSNPN, CDR2 SVGIG (reference sequence). V lost 5 bases and J lost 1; bases outside the gene matches: 0. CDR3 sequence (DNA): TGTGCCTGGGGGACAGGGAACACCGGGGAGCTGTTTTTT. Encoded protein: CAWGTGNTGELFF. The complete variable domain, with remaining parts taken from reference TRBV30 and TRBJ2-2, reads SQTIHQWPATLVQPVGSPLSLECTVEGTSNPNLYWYRQAAGRGLQLLFYSVGIGQISSEVPQNLSASRPQDRQFILSSKKLLLSDSGFYLCAWGTGNTGELFFGEGSRLTVL.

The count of this clonotype is one. Written as DNA, the CDR3 is TGCAGCGTTGAAGTAGGGGGGGGGATTAACATTCAGTACTTC. Translating gives CSVEVGGGINIQYF. The chain carries TRBV29-1 and TRBJ2-4; a possible D gene is TRBD2 (7 bases). Germline V gene sequence: CDR1 SQVTM, CDR2 ANQGSEA. This CDR3 comprises 14 residues. Trimming pared 1 base from V and 7 bases from J, leaving 14 bases between.

V gene TRBV4-1 combines with J gene TRBJ2-5; tentatively, D is TRBD1 (6 bases). The germline V gene has CDR1 MGHRA and CDR2 YSYEKL. Between the trimmed V and J ends, which lost 1 base and 4 bases, there was a span of 7 bases. CDR3 length equals 13 residues. The CDR3 DNA is TGCGCCAGCAGCCAAGGGGGGCCAGAGACCCAGTACTTC. As protein: CASSQGGPETQYF.

In this sample, this clonotype turned up many times. The chain joins TRBV6-2 or TRBV6-3 to TRBJ2-1; TRBD1 or TRBD2 may be the D gene (5 bases each). V lost 8 bases, J lost 3 bases, and 23 bases lay in between. This CDR3 contains 17 residues. Germline CDR1 reads MNHEY; CDR2 reads SVGEGT. In nucleotides, the CDR3 is TGTGCCAGCTCCCCACTCCCCTATGCAGGGAGCTACAATGAGCAGTTCTTC. The encoded protein is CASSPLPYAGSYNEQFF.

There are many counts of this clonotype. The chain is built from TRBV24-1 and TRBJ2-7; TRBD2 matches 10 bases. Germline V CDR1 and CDR2: KGHDR, SFDVKD. Germline trimming cut 5 bases from V and 4 bases from J; bases unmatched to any gene: 7. The CDR3 extends over 15 amino acids. The DNA for the CDR3 is TGTGCCACCAGTGGTGTAGCGGGGGGAACGTACGAGCAGTACTTC. This encodes CATSGVAGGTYEQYF.

V usage is TRBV6-5 and J usage is TRBJ2-7; 7 positions match TRBD1. From germline, CDR1 is MNHEY and CDR2 SVGAGI. The CDR3 contains 14 residues. V dropped 2 bases and J dropped 1; count of bases not matched to a gene: 2. CDR3 bases: TGTGCCAGCAGTTACGGGGACAGATCCTACGAGCAGTACTTC. Protein sequence: CASSYGDRSYEQYF.

This clonotype was counted between two and nine times. The chain is built from TRBV5-6 and TRBJ2-3; 8 nucleotides align to TRBD2. This CDR3 spans 16 amino acids. With V trimmed by 1 base and J by 1 base, 5 bases remained unmatched. Germline V gene lookup returns CDR1 SGHDT and CDR2 YYEEEE. CDR3 coding DNA: TGTGCCAGCAGCTTGTCGGGAGGGTTTGGCACAGATACGCAGTATTTT. Translating gives CASSLSGGFGTDTQYF.

The chain is built from TRBV4-2 and TRBJ2-2; D is possibly TRBD1 (6 bases). The CDR3 is made up of 15 amino acids. The ends were cut back, 2 bases at V and 4 bases at J, with 11 bases in the middle. Germline CDR1 reads LGHNA; CDR2 reads YNFKEQ. The DNA for the CDR3 is TGTGCCAGCAGCCAACTGCCAGGGGCCACCGGGGAGCTGTTTTTT. Residues: CASSQLPGATGELFF.

In its sample, this clonotype was seen a few times. The rearrangement links TRBV15 to TRBJ1-5; D is unresolved. This CDR3 is 15 amino acids long. Germline loops: CDR1 LNHNV, CDR2 YYDKDF (reference sequence). The germline V and J ends were trimmed by 0 bases and 7 bases, with 13 bases remaining between them. The CDR3 region has the DNA TGTGCCACCAGCAGAGACGTCCGTACCGGACAGCCCCAGCATTTT. Its protein is CATSRDVRTGQPQHF.

This clonotype appeared many times. The gene calls are TRBV6-2 or TRBV6-3 and TRBJ2-5; tentative D call: TRBD2 (6 bases). Germline values: CDR1 MNHEY, CDR2 SVGEGT. The V gene lost 2 bases and the J gene lost 0 bases, with 22 bases spanning the gap. The CDR3 has 19 amino acids. CDR3 coding DNA: TGTGCCAGCAGTTACCCAAAACGTTCTAGCGCAACGTACCAAGAGACCCAGTACTTC. Translated, it gives CASSYPKRSSATYQETQYF.

This clonotype occurred once. A much larger clone differs by one base, so this may be a read error. The V gene is TRBV12-3 or TRBV12-4, the J gene TRBJ2-5, with 8 bases aligning to TRBD1. The CDR3 has 13 residues. The trim removed 6 bases at V and 6 bases at J, leaving 6 bases unmatched. DNA for the CDR3: TGTGCCAGCAGCTCAGGGGGCTATAAGACCCAGTACTTC. It codes for CASSSGGYKTQYF.

The V gene is TRBV4-2, the J gene TRBJ2-5, with 9 bases lining up with TRBD2. CDR1 is LGHNA and CDR2 is YNFKEQ in the germline V gene. The V gene end was trimmed by 1 base and the J gene end by 3 bases; junction bases not matched to a gene: 6. The CDR3 covers 16 residues. This CDR3 reads CASSQVGGGAKETQYF. CDR3 nucleotides: TGTGCCAGCAGCCAAGTAGGCGGGGGGGCGAAAGAGACCCAGTACTTC.

Concerning this clonotype itself: This clone may be a read error of a much larger clone one base away. V usage is TRBV12-3 or TRBV12-4 and J usage is TRBJ2-1; D may correspond to TRBD1 or TRBD2 (5 bases each). The CDR3 totals 13 residues. V lost 3 bases and J lost 6, with 9 bases in between. The CDR3 region has the DNA TGTGCCAGCAGTTTCGGGGCCTGCAATGAGCAGTTCTTC. Amino acid sequence: CASSFGACNEQFF.

This clonotype has more than one count but fewer than ten. The chain recombines TRBV20-1 with TRBJ2-1; D perhaps matches TRBD1 (5 bases). Trimming pared 2 bases from V and 2 bases from J, leaving 10 bases between. Germline CDR1 reads DFQATT; CDR2 reads SNEGSKA (reference sequence). The CDR3 consists of 14 residues. The CDR3 region is CSARPRVTYNEQFF. Written as DNA, the CDR3 is TGCAGTGCTAGACCCAGGGTCACCTACAATGAGCAGTTCTTC.

In its sample, this clonotype was seen a few times. The chain joins TRBV5-1 to TRBJ1-4, with D maybe TRBD1 (5 bases). Trimming removed 3 bases at V and 8 bases at J, with 17 bases between. Germline loops: CDR1 SGHRS, CDR2 YFSETQ. CDR3 size: 15 residues. CDR3 in amino acids: CASSWGRSRDEKLFF. In nucleotides, the CDR3 is TGCGCCAGCAGCTGGGGACGGTCTCGTGACGAAAAACTGTTTTTT.

J is TRBJ1-2 and V is TRBV5-1; a weak D match, TRBD1 (6 bases). The CDR3 covers 12 residues. Germline assignment: CDR1 SGHRS and CDR2 YFSETQ. V lost 8 bases and J lost 2, with 10 bases in between. The CDR3 spells CASSGDNYGYTF. The CDR3 nucleotides read TGCGCCAGTTCAGGGGACAACTATGGCTACACCTTC. Based on the CDR3 plus reference TRBV5-1 and TRBJ1-2, the full variable domain is KAGVTQTPRYLIKTRGQQVTLSCSPISGHRSVSWYQQTPGQGLQFLFEYFSETQRNKGNFPGRFSGRQFSNSRSEMNVSTLELGDSALYLCASSGDNYGYTFGSGTRLTVV.